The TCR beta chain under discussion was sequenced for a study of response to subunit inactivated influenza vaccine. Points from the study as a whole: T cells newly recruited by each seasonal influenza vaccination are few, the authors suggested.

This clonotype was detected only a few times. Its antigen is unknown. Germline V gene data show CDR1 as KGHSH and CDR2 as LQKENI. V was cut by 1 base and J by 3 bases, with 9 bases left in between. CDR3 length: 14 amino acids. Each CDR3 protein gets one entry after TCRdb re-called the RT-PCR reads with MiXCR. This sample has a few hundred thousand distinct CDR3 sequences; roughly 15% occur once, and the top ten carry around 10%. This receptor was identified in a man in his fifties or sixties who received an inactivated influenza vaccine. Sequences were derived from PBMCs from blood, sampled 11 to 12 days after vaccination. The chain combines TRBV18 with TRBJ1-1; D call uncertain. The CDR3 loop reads CASSPRPKDTEAFF. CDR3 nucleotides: TGTGCCAGCTCACCACGGCCGAAGGACACTGAAGCTTTCTTT. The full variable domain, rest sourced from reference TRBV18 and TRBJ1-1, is NAGVMQNPRHLVRRRGQEARLRCSPMKGHSHVYWYRQLPEEGLKFMVYLQKENIIDESGMPKERFSAEFPKEGPSILRIQQVVRGDSAAYFCASSPRPKDTEAFFGQGTRLTVV.